The subject of this entry is one TCR beta chain. Its antigen is as yet unknown. This sample was included in a study of shared clonotypes between healthy human individuals. Overall study results and limits: Clonotypes not shared had lower generation probabilities than those common to all four donors.

Trimming shortened V by 4 bases and J by 2 bases, and 12 bases separated the two germline ends. The germline gives CDR1 SGHNT, CDR2 YYREEE (reference sequence). The CDR3 runs 15 residues. Terminally differentiated effector memory CD45RA+ cells were excluded by CCR7 positive selection of CD45RO-negative cells. Method: immunoSEQ multiplex PCR; TCRdb's copy keeps in-frame clones and lacks some. The sample has around 1.9 million clones, approximately 92% seen once. The sequencing input was naive CD8+ T cells from PBMCs. This sequence was found in a man aged 18 to 29 in good health. Some clones in this sample may be carry-over from other donors' samples. J is TRBJ2-2 and V is TRBV5-4; D uncertain. The CDR3 DNA follows: TGTGCCAGCAGCCAACAGACATCTAACACCGGGGAGCTGTTTTTT. This translates into CASSQQTSNTGELFF. Looking up the rest from reference TRBV5-4 and TRBJ2-2 gives the full variable domain: ETGVTQSPTHLIKTRGQQVTLRCSSQSGHNTVSWYQQALGQGPQFIFQYYREEENGRGNFPPRFSGLQFPNYSSELNVNALELDDSALYLCASSQQTSNTGELFFGEGSRLTVL.